This T cell receptor (beta chain) was identified during a study of early T cells in non-severe SARS-CoV-2 infection. In the library, individual cDNA molecules carried attached unique molecular identifiers. TCRdb processed the 5' RACE reads anew with MiXCR; each CDR3 protein has one entry. This sample has roughly 93,000 distinct CDR3 sequences, with about 15% found just once. Germline V gives CDR1 KGHDR, CDR2 SFDVKD. The CDR3 has 13 residues. With 7 bases clipped from V and 4 bases from J, the junction kept 4 bases outside the gene matches. Notes on this clonotype: What it binds is not known.

Whole-study findings and limits: The matching step, a VDJdb search, favored anti-spike CD8 responses and missed private and CD4 specificities.

Sequencing input: whole blood. The V call is TRBV24-1, the J call TRBJ2-3; TRBD2 matches at 7 bases. The clonotype comes from an adult who was a healthcare worker with PCR-confirmed SARS-CoV-2 infection or an uninfected control (not recorded which). CDR3 region: CATRDTSADTQYF. CDR3 bases: TGTGCCACCAGGGACACTAGCGCAGATACGCAGTATTTT.